The T cell receptor (beta chain) described here comes from a study of a mutant IDH1 vaccine in newly diagnosed glioma. The table came from immunoSEQ multiplex PCR; TCRdb's copy has only in-frame clones and leaves some out. Of about 92,000 clones listed, 83% are singletons. Specified time point: baseline, week 1 (first vaccination visit). Treatment: pre-vaccination baseline after standard-of-care therapy. The CDR3 totals 15 residues. Germline V gene lookup returns CDR1 MNHEY and CDR2 SMNVEV (reference sequence). J gave up 2 bases and V 6 bases, and 9 bases lay outside the gene matches. The clonotype was recovered from a woman between 50 and 59 years old with glioma. Here the sequenced sample was PBMCs, taken from a glioma patient treated with radiotherapy, temozolomide or both. The gene calls are TRBV27 and TRBJ2-7; TRBD1 matches at 8 bases. As DNA, the CDR3 is TGTGCCAGCAGCCGGGGGACAGGCGATACCTACGAGCAGTACTTC. This sequence encodes CASSRGTGDTYEQYF.